The TCR beta chain described here comes from a study of cytomegalovirus exposure and HLA in healthy donors. The PCR employed 60 Vbeta primers together with 13 Jbeta primers. Sequenced by immunoSEQ multiplex PCR; TCRdb stores in-frame clones only, minus some. This repertoire shows fewer than 200,000 clones, roughly 80% found once; its top ten account for 0.95% to 1%. The germline V gene has CDR1 SGHNT and CDR2 YYREEE (reference sequence). V lost 0 bases to trimming and J lost 5 bases, with 11 bases between them. This CDR3 is 14 amino acids long. The chain joins TRBV5-4 to TRBJ1-1; TRBD1 might be the D (5 bases). This TCR derives from a girl aged 2-15 years in good health and CMV-seropositive. The sequencing sample was made of PBMCs. The CDR3 nucleotides read TGTGCCAGCAGCTTGGCGGGGAGGGGAACTGAAGCTTTCTTT. Translating it yields CASSLAGRGTEAFF.